What follows describes a single TCR beta chain. Its antigen is not known. The record originates from a study of T cell repertoires in cytomegalovirus infection. Study-level information: Indications of both CMV infection and matching HLA type were provided by public TCR beta signatures.

TCRdb recomputed calls from the reads with MiXCR, one row per CDR3 protein. The table includes roughly 630,000 distinct CDR3 sequences, around 24% detected once. This CDR3 comprises 13 residues. Looked up from germline, CDR1 is SQVTM and CDR2 is ANQGSEA. V gave up 3 bases and J gave up 3 bases; unmatched junction bases: 4. General study points: Dominating the ex vivo response were TCR beta clonotypes that were CMV-specific and HLA-C-restricted.

The clonotype was recovered from a human donor in good health (CMV status not recorded). Some clones in this sample may be carry-over from other donors' samples. The chain joins TRBV29-1 to TRBJ2-7; 8 bases line up with TRBD1. The sample comprised CD8+ T cells from PBMCs. The CDR3 sequence is CSVDGTGDYEQYF. For the CDR3, the DNA is TGCAGCGTTGACGGGACAGGAGACTACGAGCAGTACTTC.